The rows below give T cell receptor delta chains drawn from one sample of a study of gamma-delta chains in newborns, infants, children. TCRdb ran CATT on the reads. The profile covers about 11,000 delta-chain clones, with 8.5% to 9% appearing a single time and about 3.8% taken by the ten largest. The sample was blood. Every receptor here comes from a child who was a newborn, infant or young child, either healthy, febrile or measles-vaccinated (not recorded which). CDR3s include the opening cysteine and the closing phenylalanine or tryptophan. The order of the fields is V gene, D gene, clone size, J gene, CDR3 DNA, CDR3 protein. A D gene is named only where the DNA matches it firmly. A clone size is listed for some rows: how often the clone was seen (once, few, many), or a class if it is expanded.

TRDV2,TRDD3,-,TRDJ1,TGTGCCTGTGACACCGTCGCTGATTCCGCCGAGGGAGGACTGGGGGATGTACGCGATAAACTCATCTTT,CACDTVADSAEGGLGDVRDKLIF
TRDV2,TRDD3,-,TRDJ1,TGTGCCTGGGACCCTCTGGGGGATATCAACACCGATAAACTCATCTTT,CAWDPLGDINTDKLIF
TRDV2,-,few,TRDJ1,TGTGCCTGTGACACTTTACGTCCCGTTGCCTCCTTTGCGGCTGGTGGGAACGATAAACTCATCTTT,CACDTLRPVASFAAGGNDKLIF
TRDV2,TRDD3,few,TRDJ3,TGTGCCTGTGACACCGTCTTGGGGGATACCGCCTGGGACACCCGACAGATGTTTTTC,CACDTVLGDTAWDTRQMFF
TRDV2,TRDD3,few,TRDJ1,TGTGCCTGTGACCTTACTGGGGGGCCCGATAAACTCATCTTT,CACDLTGGPDKLIF
TRDV2,-,-,TRDJ1,TGTGCCTGTGATCGACTCACGAATAAGCTATCCCACACCGATAAACTCATCTTT,CACDRLTNKLSHTDKLIF
TRDV2,-,-,TRDJ1,TGTGCCTGTGACACCGTGGGGGTTAACACCGATAAACTCATCTTT,CACDTVGVNTDKLIF
TRDV2,TRDD3,medium-sized,TRDJ1,TGTGCCTGTGACGTACTGGGGGTTTACACCGATAAACTCATCTTT,CACDVLGVYTDKLIF
TRDV2,-,-,TRDJ2,TGTGCCTGTGACACCGTTGGGGACTCCGCTTTGACAGCACAACTCTTCTTT,CACDTVGDSALTAQLFF
TRDV2,-,few,TRDJ3,TGTGCCTGTGACACCGTCCTGAATGACCGTACCCGCTCCTGGGACACCCGACAGATGTTTTTC,CACDTVLNDRTRSWDTRQMFF
TRDV2,TRDD3,-,TRDJ1,TGTGCCTGTGACACCCTTGATCCTGGGGGATACGAATTGGCGGTCGATAAACTCATCTTT,CACDTLDPGGYELAVDKLIF
TRDV2,TRDD3,few,TRDJ1,TGTGCCTGTGACACTCTTGCTCCTTCCCAGTTGTCGTTCTGGGGGATACGATACACCGATAAACTCATCTTT,CACDTLAPSQLSFWGIRYTDKLIF
TRDV2,TRDD3,-,TRDJ1,TGTGCCTGTGACATCATCCCCCCAACTGGGGGATACGCAAACGCCGATAAACTCATCTTT,CACDIIPPTGGYANADKLIF
TRDV2,TRDD3,few,TRDJ1,TGTGCCTGTGACAGGTTACTGGGGACCACCGGGCTCACCGATAGACTCATCTTT,CACDRLLGTTGLTDRLIF
TRDV2,TRDD3,few,TRDJ2,TGTGCCTGTGACACAGTGGGGGATACAGCAGCTTTGACAGCACAACTCTTCTTT,CACDTVGDTAALTAQLFF